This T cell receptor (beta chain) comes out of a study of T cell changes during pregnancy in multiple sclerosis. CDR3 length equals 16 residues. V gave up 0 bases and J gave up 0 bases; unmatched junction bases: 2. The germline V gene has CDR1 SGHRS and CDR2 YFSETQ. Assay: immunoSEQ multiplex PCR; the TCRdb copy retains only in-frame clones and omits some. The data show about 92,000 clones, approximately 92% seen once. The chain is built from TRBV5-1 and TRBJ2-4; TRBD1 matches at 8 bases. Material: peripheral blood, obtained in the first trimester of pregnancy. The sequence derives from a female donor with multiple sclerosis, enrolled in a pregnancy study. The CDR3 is CASSLGQGIAKNIQYF. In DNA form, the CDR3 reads TGCGCCAGCAGCTTGGGACAGGGGATAGCCAAAAACATTCAGTACTTC.